The 30 T cell receptor beta chains reported below all come from one sample, sequenced in a study of T-cell memory formation after mild COVID-19. Via MiXCR, TCRdb re-called the 5' RACE reads, giving one row per CDR3 protein. This sample has more than 350,000 distinct CDR3 sequences, with around a fifth found just once. The specimen was PBMCs or a T cell subset sorted from them (not recorded which). These receptor sequences come from an adult woman who had mild COVID-19 (a few samples of this study predate the infection). Cell type and time point are not known.

The chain has TRBV18 and TRBJ1-5; D is uncertain. The CDR3 has 13 amino acids. V dropped 3 bases and J dropped 3 bases, with 6 bases sitting between them. CDR1 and CDR2 from the germline V gene are KGHSH and LQKENI. The CDR3 sequence is CASSPDLNQPQHF. The CDR3 nucleotides read TGTGCCAGCTCACCCGATCTCAATCAGCCCCAGCATTTT. The whole variable domain, remainder taken from reference TRBV18 and TRBJ1-5, is NAGVMQNPRHLVRRRGQEARLRCSPMKGHSHVYWYRQLPEEGLKFMVYLQKENIIDESGMPKERFSAEFPKEGPSILRIQQVVRGDSAAYFCASSPDLNQPQHFGDGTRLSIL.

This clonotype was detected ten times or more. The gene calls are TRBV3-1 and TRBJ1-2; D remains ambiguous. Trimming took off 4 bases at V and 3 bases at J, with 12 bases between the two ends. This CDR3 region has 14 residues. The germline V gene has CDR1 LGHDT and CDR2 YNNKEL (reference sequence). The CDR3 DNA is TGTGCCAGCAGCCTTGGACCCCCAGACTATGGCTACACCTTC. It encodes CASSLGPPDYGYTF.

Many counts were recorded for this clonotype. This rearrangement joins TRBV7-6 to TRBJ1-1, with D hard to call. Trimming took 4 bases from V and 5 from J, leaving 5 bases between them. Per germline, CDR1 SGHVS and CDR2 FNYEAQ. CDR3 size: 11 residues. In DNA, the CDR3 is TGTGCCAGCAGCTCGGGGACTGAAGCTTTCTTT. It translates to CASSSGTEAFF.

This sequence joins TRBV2 and TRBJ2-4; TRBD2 matches 10 bases. V was clipped by 3 bases and J by 8 bases; unmatched bases: 7. This CDR3 is 15 amino acids long. In germline, CDR1 is SNHLY, CDR2 FYNNEI. CDR3 loop: CASSDPSGGCDIQYF. CDR3 nucleotide sequence: TGTGCCAGCAGTGATCCTAGCGGGGGATGTGACATTCAGTACTTC.

The chain employs TRBV5-4 and TRBJ2-4; 11 bases match TRBD1. The CDR3 contains 14 residues. V was clipped by 4 bases and J by 8 bases; unmatched bases: 5. Per germline, CDR1 SGHNT and CDR2 YYREEE (reference sequence). CDR3 nucleotide sequence: TGTGCCAGCAGCCCGGACAGGGGGCAAGACATTCAGTACTTC. Residues: CASSPDRGQDIQYF.

The chain combines TRBV20-1 with TRBJ1-5, with TRBD1 identical over 9 bases. Germline-derived CDR1 and CDR2 are DFQATT and SNEGSKA (reference sequence). CDR3 size: 14 residues. V was clipped by 6 bases and J by 6 bases; unmatched bases: 9. CDR3 coding DNA: TGCAGTGCAACCGTCGACAGGGGGGTTCAGCCCCAGCATTTT. Amino acids: CSATVDRGVQPQHF.

The chain has TRBV5-6 and TRBJ2-1, with 12 bases that match TRBD2. With 3 bases clipped from V and 4 bases from J, the junction kept 5 bases outside the gene matches. The CDR3 covers 16 residues. CDR1 is SGHDT and CDR2 is YYEEEE in the germline V gene. The CDR3 nucleotides are TGTGCCAGCAGCTGGGGACTAGCGGGCTTATACAATGAGCAGTTCTTC. It encodes CASSWGLAGLYNEQFF.

In its sample, this clonotype was seen a few times. The rearrangement joins TRBV5-4 to TRBJ2-2; D remains ambiguous. This CDR3 has 11 residues. The V and J ends lost 0 bases and 9 bases respectively, with 3 bases between them. The germline CDR1 and CDR2 sequences are SGHNT and YYREEE (reference sequence). The CDR3 loop reads CASSLERELFF. As DNA, the CDR3 is TGTGCCAGCAGCTTGGAGAGGGAGCTGTTTTTT.

The chain links TRBV7-2 to TRBJ1-4; D call uncertain. The CDR3 is 14 residues long. Germline-derived CDR1 and CDR2 are SGHTA and FQGNSA. Between the trimmed V and J ends, which lost 5 bases and 8 bases, there was a span of 15 bases. The CDR3 nucleotides are TGTGCCAGCAGCCCTGACATAAATAAGGAAAAACTGTTTTTT. It translates to CASSPDINKEKLFF.

In this sample, this clonotype turned up many times. One end of the junction does not line up with germline, which may come from a read error. The V gene is TRBV18, the J gene TRBJ2-6; D possibly corresponds to TRBD1 (5 bases). The germline V gene encodes CDR1 KGHSH and CDR2 LQKENI. This CDR3 region has 14 residues. CDR3 DNA: TGCGCCAGCAGCCCAGGGTCTGGGGCCAACGTCCTGACTTTC. It encodes CASSPGSGANVLTF.

This clonotype came up a few times. The chain links TRBV9 to TRBJ1-1, with a tentative D call TRBD1 (5 bases). The CDR3 extends over 17 amino acids. Germline lookup yields CDR1 SGDLS and CDR2 YYNGEE. V lost 0 bases, J lost 6 bases, and 21 bases lay in between. The CDR3: CASSVATGRYDVAEAFF. CDR3 in DNA: TGTGCCAGCAGCGTAGCTACAGGAAGGTACGATGTGGCTGAAGCTTTCTTT. Variable domain in full (rest from reference TRBV9 and TRBJ1-1): DSGVTQTPKHLITATGQRVTLRCSPRSGDLSVYWYQQSLDQGLQFLIQYYNGEERAKGNILERFSAQQFPDLHSELNLSSLELGDSALYFCASSVATGRYDVAEAFFGQGTRLTVV.

The genes are TRBV9 and TRBJ1-2; perhaps TRBD1 as D (6 bases). The V and J ends lost 4 bases and 4 bases respectively, with 17 bases between them. Germline V gene data show CDR1 as SGDLS and CDR2 as YYNGEE. The CDR3 runs 15 residues. For the CDR3, the DNA is TGTGCCAGCAGCCCCATGGACAGCTCTTCCTATGGCTACACCTTC. This encodes CASSPMDSSSYGYTF.

In this sample, this clonotype turned up a few times. The genes are TRBV12-3 or TRBV12-4 and TRBJ2-7; possible D gene TRBD1, 6 bases. V dropped 2 bases and J dropped 6 bases, with 14 bases sitting between them. The CDR3 spans 14 residues. The CDR3, as DNA: TGTGCCAGCAGTTTATCGTCAGGGGCAAGCGAGCAGTACTTC. It codes for CASSLSSGASEQYF.

This chain links TRBV12-3 or TRBV12-4 with TRBJ2-1; no clear D gene. V dropped 7 bases and J dropped 3 bases, with 13 bases sitting between them. This CDR3 is 14 amino acids long. The DNA of the CDR3 is TGTGCCAGCAACACGGGTTGGGTCTACAATGAGCAGTTCTTC. This sequence encodes CASNTGWVYNEQFF.

The chain employs TRBV28 and TRBJ1-5; D not resolved. The CDR3 totals 12 residues. CDR1 is MDHEN, CDR2 SYDVKM, per germline. The V gene lost 8 bases and the J gene lost 4 bases, with 9 bases spanning the gap. The CDR3 region is CASGGGNQPQHF. As DNA, the CDR3 is TGTGCCAGCGGCGGAGGAAATCAGCCCCAGCATTTT.

This clonotype turned up a few times. The rearrangement joins TRBV25-1 to TRBJ2-7, with D maybe TRBD2 (6 bases). V lost 5 bases to trimming and J lost 9 bases, with 23 bases between them. CDR3 length: 15 residues. Per germline, CDR1 MGHDK and CDR2 SYGVNS. The CDR3 loop reads CASSPTWDSKWGQYF. The CDR3 nucleotides are TGTGCCAGCAGTCCTACCTGGGACTCGAAATGGGGGCAGTACTTC.

This rearrangement joins TRBV6-2 or TRBV6-3 to TRBJ2-7, with TRBD2 identical over 11 bases. The CDR3 has 14 residues. V lost 5 bases, J lost 7 bases, and 7 bases stayed unmatched. The germline V gene has CDR1 MNHEY and CDR2 SVGEGT. The CDR3 sequence: CASSPSGRRGEQYF. CDR3 nucleotides: TGTGCCAGCAGTCCTAGCGGGAGGAGAGGAGAGCAGTACTTC.

This clonotype occurred a few times. The chain employs TRBV12-3 or TRBV12-4 and TRBJ1-2, with 8 bases identical to TRBD1. There are 12 residues in the CDR3. The J segment lost 14 bases and the V segment lost 0 bases, leaving 5 bases of the junction unmatched. The CDR3 spells CASSLAQGAGTF. The DNA of the CDR3 is TGTGCCAGCAGTTTAGCTCAGGGGGCAGGGACCTTC.

The chain is built from TRBV3-1 and TRBJ1-2; 9 bases fit TRBD1. Germline CDR1 reads LGHDT; CDR2 reads YNNKEL (reference sequence). The CDR3 spans 15 residues. The J segment lost 8 bases and the V segment lost 0 bases, leaving 7 bases of the junction unmatched. The CDR3: CASSQERGQGGGYTF. CDR3 bases: TGTGCCAGCAGCCAAGAAAGGGGACAGGGAGGAGGCTACACCTTC.

This clonotype was counted only a few times. In DNA, the CDR3 is TGTGCCAGCAGTGGAGGGACAGGTAGAGAAAAACTGTTTTTT. Protein sequence: CASSGGTGREKLFF. The gene calls are TRBV12-3 or TRBV12-4 and TRBJ1-4; 8 bases line up with TRBD1. Trimming took 5 bases from V and 8 from J; bases not matched to a gene: 7. CDR3 length equals 14 residues.

V is TRBV20-1 and J is TRBJ1-6; D is perhaps TRBD1 (6 bases). The CDR3 runs to 11 residues. Germline V gene sequence: CDR1 DFQATT, CDR2 SNEGSKA (reference sequence). The CDR3 sequence is CSAPVQGPLHF. The CDR3 bases are TGCAGCGCCCCCGTACAGGGACCCCTCCACTTT.

This clonotype was detected only a few times. The rearrangement joins TRBV12-3 or TRBV12-4 to TRBJ2-3; 12 bases are shared with TRBD2. The length of the CDR3 is 17 residues. The junction had 10 bases not matched to a gene; V was cut back by 7 bases and J by 2 bases. CDR3 nucleotide sequence: TGTGCCAGCACCCGGACTAGCGGGACAACCTCCACAGATACGCAGTATTTT. Protein product: CASTRTSGTTSTDTQYF.

This clonotype showed up just a few times. The V and J genes are TRBV12-3 or TRBV12-4 and TRBJ1-4; D might be TRBD1 (5 bases). V gave up 6 bases and J gave up 5 bases, with 16 bases separating them. CDR3 length: 15 residues. Here the CDR3 DNA reads TGTGCCAGCAGACCTACAGGCGTCGACAATGAAAAACTGTTTTTT. Translating gives CASRPTGVDNEKLFF.

This rearrangement joins TRBV5-1 to TRBJ2-7; 7 positions agree with TRBD1. Germline V gene data show CDR1 as SGHRS and CDR2 as YFSETQ. This CDR3 region has 14 residues. The V segment lost 3 bases and the J segment 2 bases; nucleotides outside the gene matches: 5. The DNA for the CDR3 is TGCGCCAGCAGCTCGGACAGGCGAGCCTACGAGCAGTACTTC. Protein sequence: CASSSDRRAYEQYF.

The V call is TRBV5-1, the J call TRBJ1-6; 7 bases line up with TRBD1. The CDR3 covers 13 residues. J was trimmed by 8 bases and V by 4 bases; bases with no gene match: 3. Germline CDR1 is SGHRS and CDR2 is YFSETQ. CDR3 in amino acids: CASSPQGYSPLHF. Written as DNA, the CDR3 is TGCGCCAGCAGCCCACAGGGGTATTCACCCCTCCACTTT.

The chain uses TRBV28 and TRBJ2-3, with D maybe TRBD2 (6 bases). V was trimmed by 8 bases and J by 7 bases, leaving 16 bases between them. There are 13 residues in the CDR3. The V gene's germline CDR1 is MDHEN and CDR2 SYDVKM. The CDR3 sequence is CASWRAGINTQYF. Written as DNA, the CDR3 is TGTGCCAGCTGGAGGGCAGGGATAAATACGCAGTATTTT.

This rearrangement joins TRBV2 to TRBJ2-1, with 13 bases lining up with TRBD2. V dropped 7 bases and J dropped 7; count of bases not matched to a gene: 10. This CDR3 spans 16 amino acids. CDR1 and CDR2 from the germline V gene are SNHLY and FYNNEI. The CDR3 is CASTDPGLAGRNEQFF. The CDR3 DNA reads TGTGCCAGCACCGACCCGGGACTAGCGGGGAGGAATGAGCAGTTCTTC. Full variable domain (missing parts from reference TRBV2 and TRBJ2-1): EPEVTQTPSHQVTQMGQEVILRCVPISNHLYFYWYRQILGQKVEFLVSFYNNEISEKSEIFDDQFSVERPDGSNFTLKIRSTKLEDSAMYFCASTDPGLAGRNEQFFGPGTRLTVL.

In its sample, this clonotype was seen a few times. V and J are TRBV19 and TRBJ1-5; D is possibly TRBD1 (5 bases). Germline V gene data show CDR1 as LNHDA and CDR2 as SQIVND (reference sequence). The CDR3 extends over 16 amino acids. V lost 4 bases and J lost 5, with 18 bases in between. The CDR3 loop reads CASSRSPGKGHQPQHF. The CDR3, as DNA: TGTGCCAGTAGTAGAAGCCCCGGGAAGGGGCATCAGCCCCAGCATTTT.

V gene TRBV20-1 combines with J gene TRBJ2-6, with 13 bases fitting TRBD2. The CDR3 sequence is 20 residues long. Germline CDR1 is DFQATT and CDR2 is SNEGSKA (reference sequence). With 1 base clipped from V and 0 bases from J, the junction kept 9 bases outside the gene matches. The CDR3, as DNA: TGCAGTGCTAGAGTATTTCGAACTAGCGGGGGGGCCTCTGGGGCCAACGTCCTGACTTTC. Amino acid sequence: CSARVFRTSGGASGANVLTF.

The sample holds a few counts of this clonotype. The CDR3 is CASSFQRGEAFF. The CDR3 nucleotides read TGTGCCAGCAGCTTTCAGAGGGGTGAAGCTTTCTTT. The genes are TRBV11-2 and TRBJ1-1; maybe TRBD1 (5 bases). V lost 3 bases and J lost 7, with 9 bases in between. Germline CDR1 SGHAT, CDR2 FQNNGV. The CDR3 contains 12 residues.